The clone carrying this T cell receptor (beta chain) appeared a single time. Its antigen is still unknown. RNA extraction was followed by reverse transcription into cDNA, which acted as the sequencing template. Clones were read by immunoSEQ multiplex PCR, and TCRdb kept only the in-frame ones, dropping some. The repertoire holds roughly 100,000 clones, with 86% as singletons. Germline V gene data show CDR1 as SGHTA and CDR2 as FQGTGA. This CDR3 has 13 residues. After removal of 8 bases from V and 4 bases from J, the junction contained 5 bases not matched to a gene. The data were obtained in a study of CD8+ T cells in alopecia areata. Study overall: For the treated group, dosing was oral tofacitinib at 5 to 10 mg twice daily. Among treated patients, severity was scored by affected scalp area percentage.

Indicated treatment: oral pan-JAK inhibitor, 5-10 mg twice daily. Overall study findings and caveats: Expanded CD8+ clones among the top 100, and scalp clonality, were significantly decreased by tofacitinib. Scalp and blood retained many expanded lesional clones during tofacitinib.

This specimen was CD8+ T cells sorted from blood, taken at approximately week 34, from a patient treated with tofacitinib. The TCR originated in a human donor with alopecia areata. The V call is TRBV7-3, the J call TRBJ2-7, with 10 bases fitting TRBD2. The chain's CDR3 is CASSRTSGYEQYF. The DNA for the CDR3 is TGTGCCAGCTCCAGGACTAGCGGATACGAGCAGTACTTC.